The 6 T cell receptor beta chains below were found in one sample sequenced in a study of shared clonotypes between healthy human individuals. As defined, naive CD8 cells were CD45RO-negative and positively selected for CCR7, with terminally differentiated effector memory CD45RA+ cells excluded. The data were produced by immunoSEQ multiplex PCR, yet TCRdb's version contains in-frame clones alone and is incomplete. The sample includes roughly 890,000 clones, 80% to 95% seen only once; the top ten take more than 20%. Input material: naive CD8+ T cells sorted from blood. The receptors come from a man aged 25-40 years in good health.

CDR3 region: CASSPGQGKIGELFF. In DNA, the CDR3 is TGTGCCAGCAGTCCGGGACAGGGGAAGATTGGGGAGCTGTTTTTT. The chain carries TRBV27 and TRBJ2-2; 10 nucleotides line up with TRBD1. V gave up 5 bases and J gave up 8 bases; unmatched junction bases: 8. Germline V gene sequence: CDR1 MNHEY, CDR2 SMNVEV (reference sequence). This CDR3 contains 15 residues.

Written as DNA, the CDR3 is TGTGCCAGCAGCTTAGGAAGGACAGACTACAATGAGCAGTTCTTC. Translated: CASSLGRTDYNEQFF. V is TRBV11-2 and J is TRBJ2-1, with a possible D match to TRBD1 (6 bases). The V gene lost 1 base and the J gene lost 3 bases, with 10 bases spanning the gap. This CDR3 has 15 residues. Germline V gene sequence: CDR1 SGHAT, CDR2 FQNNGV.

The CDR3 sequence is CASSVVGRASYNEQFF. As DNA, the CDR3 is TGTGCCAGCAGCGTAGTCGGGAGGGCCTCCTACAATGAGCAGTTCTTC. The chain links TRBV9 to TRBJ2-1; TRBD2 agrees at 8 bases. The CDR3 extends over 16 amino acids. Germline loops: CDR1 SGDLS, CDR2 YYNGEE. The junction had 2 bases not matched to a gene; V was cut back by 0 bases and J by 0 bases.

This clone was seen only a few times. The gene calls are TRBV5-6 and TRBJ2-7; 9 bases agree with TRBD1. The CDR3 is made up of 14 amino acids. The germline V gene encodes CDR1 SGHDT and CDR2 YYEEEE. With V trimmed by 0 bases and J by 2 bases, 0 bases remained unmatched. This CDR3 is CASSLGTGAYEQYF. CDR3 nucleotide sequence: TGTGCCAGCAGCTTGGGGACAGGGGCCTACGAGCAGTACTTC.

V and J are TRBV5-6 and TRBJ2-7; the match to TRBD2 covers 12 bases. V lost 0 bases and J lost 3; bases outside the gene matches: 7. The V gene's germline CDR1 is SGHDT and CDR2 YYEEEE. This CDR3 contains 17 residues. CDR3 DNA: TGTGCCAGCAGCTTGGCGTCCCTAGCGGGAGGGAACTACGAGCAGTACTTC. Protein sequence: CASSLASLAGGNYEQYF.

The chain couples TRBV4-1 to TRBJ1-3; 11 bases line up with TRBD1. This CDR3 spans 13 amino acids. Germline CDR1 reads MGHRA; CDR2 reads YSYEKL. Unmatched junction bases numbered 1, after V lost 4 bases and J lost 8 bases. CDR3 bases: TGCGCCAGCAGCCTGGGACAGGGGGACACCATATATTTT. Translation: CASSLGQGDTIYF.